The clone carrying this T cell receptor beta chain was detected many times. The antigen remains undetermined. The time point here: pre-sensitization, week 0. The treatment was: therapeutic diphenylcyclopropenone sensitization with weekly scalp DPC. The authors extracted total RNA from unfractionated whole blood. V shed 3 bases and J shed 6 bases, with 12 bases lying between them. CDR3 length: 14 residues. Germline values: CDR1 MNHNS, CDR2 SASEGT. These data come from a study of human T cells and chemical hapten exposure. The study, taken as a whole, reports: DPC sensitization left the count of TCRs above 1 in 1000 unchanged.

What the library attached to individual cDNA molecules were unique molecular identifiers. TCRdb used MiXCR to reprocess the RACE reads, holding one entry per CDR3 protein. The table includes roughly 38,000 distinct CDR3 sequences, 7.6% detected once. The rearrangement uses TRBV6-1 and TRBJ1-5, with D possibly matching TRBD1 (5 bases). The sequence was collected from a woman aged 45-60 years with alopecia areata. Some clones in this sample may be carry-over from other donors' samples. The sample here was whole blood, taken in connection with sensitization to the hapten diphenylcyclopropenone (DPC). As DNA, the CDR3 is TGTGCCAGCAGTGAGGGACTTGGTCGTCAGCCCCAGCATTTT. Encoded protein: CASSEGLGRQPQHF.